The 24 T cell receptor beta chains given below trace back to one sample, sequenced in a study. Assay used: immunoSEQ multiplex PCR; TCRdb lists only in-frame clones, some missing. Of 45,000 to 55,000 clones listed, roughly 93% are singletons. Sample: PBMCs. The receptors here all came from a man in his forties with rheumatoid arthritis.

The gene calls are TRBV5-5 and TRBJ2-7; D may be TRBD2 (5 bases). Trimming removed 4 bases from V and 1 base from J, with 12 bases in between. The CDR3 has 14 residues. CDR1 SGHKS and CDR2 YYEKEE come from the germline V gene (reference sequence). CDR3 region: CASSLVEASYEQYF. The CDR3 DNA is TGTGCCAGCAGCCTGGTGGAGGCGTCCTACGAGCAGTACTTC.

V usage is TRBV19 and J usage is TRBJ1-5, with D hard to call. The V and J ends lost 1 base and 1 base respectively, with 8 bases between them. CDR3 length: 15 amino acids. CDR1 LNHDA and CDR2 SQIVND come from the germline V gene (reference sequence). The CDR3 spells CASSIVRESNQPQHF. CDR3 DNA: TGTGCCAGTAGTATAGTACGGGAGAGCAATCAGCCCCAGCATTTT.

This clone was picked up one time. This chain joins TRBV6-5 and TRBJ2-3; TRBD1 is a possible D gene (6 bases). Germline V lookup: CDR1 MNHEY, CDR2 SVGAGI. The CDR3 extends over 14 amino acids. Trimming removed 9 bases from V and 0 bases from J, with 13 bases in between. The CDR3 protein is CASPGQTSTDTQYF. In DNA, the CDR3 is TGTGCCAGTCCGGGACAAACGAGCACAGATACGCAGTATTTT.

As concerns this clone: At one boundary the junction diverges from the germline segment, which might be a read error. The V and J genes are TRBV7-7 and TRBJ2-5; no firm D call. This CDR3 has 13 amino acids. Germline V CDR1 and CDR2: SSHAT, FNYEAQ (reference sequence). CDR3 sequence reads: CASSLDFQETQYF. The CDR3, as DNA: TGTGCTAGCAGCTTAGACTTCCAAGAGACCCAGTACTTC.

V usage is TRBV27 and J usage is TRBJ2-1; 14 bases are shared with TRBD2. The junction had 4 bases not matched to a gene; V was cut back by 7 bases and J by 8 bases. CDR1 and CDR2 (germline): MNHEY, SMNVEV (reference sequence). The CDR3 runs 14 residues. The CDR3 DNA reads as TGTGCCAGCACCCGACTAGCGGGAGGGTATGAGCAGTTCTTC. Protein: CASTRLAGGYEQFF.

In nucleotides, the CDR3 is TGTGCCAGCTCACCGGCAGGGGGCGGCTACACCTTC. As protein: CASSPAGGGYTF. The V gene is TRBV18, the J gene TRBJ1-2; 8 bases line up with TRBD1. CDR3 size: 12 residues. J was trimmed by 8 bases and V by 3 bases; bases with no gene match: 2. Germline-derived CDR1 and CDR2 are KGHSH and LQKENI.

The chain uses TRBV4-3 and TRBJ2-1; 10 bases are shared with TRBD2. With V trimmed by 0 bases and J by 3 bases, 2 bases remained unmatched. Germline CDR1 and CDR2: LGHNA and YSLEER. The CDR3 covers 16 residues. The CDR3 nucleotides read TGCGCCAGCAGCCAAGATGCTAGCGGGGGCTACAATGAGCAGTTCTTC. It is translated as CASSQDASGGYNEQFF.

V is TRBV6-5 and J is TRBJ2-1; the D call may be TRBD1 or TRBD2 (5 bases each). V lost 7 bases, J lost 7 bases, and 14 bases lay in between. CDR1 is MNHEY and CDR2 is SVGAGI in the germline V gene. The CDR3 has 13 amino acids. The CDR3 coding sequence is TGTGCCAGCACCTTAGTTTGGGGGAATGAGCAGTTCTTC. Translated, it gives CASTLVWGNEQFF.

The chain carries TRBV13 and TRBJ1-4; 7 nucleotides align to TRBD1. There are 12 residues in the CDR3. CDR1 is PRHDT, CDR2 FYEKMQ, per germline (reference sequence). Trimming at V came to 5 bases and at J to 10 bases, leaving 4 bases not matched to a gene. DNA of the CDR3: TGTGCCAGCAGCCCAGGGGGGGGAAAACTGTTTTTT. This sequence encodes CASSPGGGKLFF.

The gene calls are TRBV5-8 and TRBJ1-1; possibly TRBD1 for D (5 bases). The CDR3 sequence is 15 residues long. V lost 4 bases and J lost 1, with 14 bases in between. CDR1 SGHTS and CDR2 YDEGEE come from the germline V gene. DNA for the CDR3: TGTGCCAGCAGCCGGGGCTCCACCTCGAACACTGAAGCTTTCTTT. Encoded protein: CASSRGSTSNTEAFF.

The chain employs TRBV11-2 and TRBJ1-1, with D hard to call. The ends were cut back, 8 bases at V and 8 bases at J, with 18 bases in the middle. Germline lookup yields CDR1 SGHAT and CDR2 FQNNGV. This CDR3 is 13 amino acids long. The CDR3: CASPGERLREAFF. The CDR3 DNA reads as TGTGCCAGCCCTGGGGAGAGGCTGAGGGAAGCTTTCTTT.

The chain has TRBV6-5 and TRBJ2-7; 10 bases are a match to TRBD2. This CDR3 is 15 amino acids long. CDR1 and CDR2 (germline): MNHEY, SVGAGI. Trimming took 5 bases from V and 0 from J; bases not matched to a gene: 4. CDR3 amino acids: CASSPRTSGSYEQYF. For the CDR3, the DNA is TGTGCCAGCAGTCCCCGGACTAGCGGCTCCTACGAGCAGTACTTC.

J is TRBJ2-3 and V is TRBV6-6; 7 bases line up with TRBD2. The germline V gene encodes CDR1 MNHNY and CDR2 SVGAGI (reference sequence). Unmatched junction bases numbered 0, after V lost 2 bases and J lost 1 base. CDR3 size: 14 residues. CDR3 protein: CASSYGGGTDTQYF. CDR3 bases: TGTGCCAGCAGTTACGGGGGGGGCACAGATACGCAGTATTTT.

The count of this clone is one. The chain has TRBV30 and TRBJ2-6; D is ambiguous. The germline V and J ends were trimmed by 2 bases and 12 bases, with 14 bases remaining between them. The CDR3 extends over 13 amino acids. Germline CDR1 is GTSNPN and CDR2 is SVGIG (reference sequence). The CDR3 DNA reads TGTGCCTGGAGTTTCGGCAGCGCCGGCGTCCTGACTTTC. This translates into CAWSFGSAGVLTF.

This clone appeared a single time. This chain connects TRBV6-6 to TRBJ2-7, with TRBD1 identical over 7 bases. Germline loops: CDR1 MNHNY, CDR2 SVGAGI (reference sequence). The CDR3 spans 13 residues. Losses at the gene ends were 6 bases for V and 3 bases for J; bases not matched to a gene: 5. The CDR3 nucleotides are TGTGCCAGCAGGTTCGGGACAGACTACGAGCAGTACTTC. It translates to CASRFGTDYEQYF.

This chain links TRBV18 with TRBJ2-4, with D unresolved. Germline CDR1 reads KGHSH; CDR2 reads LQKENI. CDR3 length equals 14 residues. V dropped 0 bases and J dropped 0 bases, with 3 bases sitting between them. In DNA form, the CDR3 reads TGTGCCAGCTCACCACCGGTAGCCAAAAACATTCAGTACTTC. It translates to CASSPPVAKNIQYF.

This sequence joins TRBV30 and TRBJ2-1, with D hard to call. Deletions cut 2 bases from V and 2 bases from J, with 10 bases between. The CDR3 is made up of 14 amino acids. Per germline, CDR1 GTSNPN and CDR2 SVGIG (reference sequence). The CDR3 here is CAWSTARAYNEQFF. CDR3 nucleotide sequence: TGTGCCTGGAGTACGGCTCGCGCCTACAATGAGCAGTTCTTC. Based on the CDR3 plus reference TRBV30 and TRBJ2-1, the full variable domain is SQTIHQWPATLVQPVGSPLSLECTVEGTSNPNLYWYRQAAGRGLQLLFYSVGIGQISSEVPQNLSASRPQDRQFILSSKKLLLSDSGFYLCAWSTARAYNEQFFGPGTRLTVL.

This clone has just one count. This chain uses TRBV5-4 with TRBJ2-1; D gene unclear. Germline V lookup: CDR1 SGHNT, CDR2 YYREEE (reference sequence). Between the trimmed V and J ends, which lost 2 bases and 3 bases, there was a span of 3 bases. The CDR3 loop spans 12 amino acids. The CDR3 sequence: CASSFDYNEQFF. In DNA, the CDR3 is TGTGCCAGCAGCTTTGACTACAATGAGCAGTTCTTC.

The J gene is TRBJ2-1, the V gene TRBV24-1; 10 positions agree with TRBD2. CDR3 size: 16 residues. V lost 4 bases, J lost 6 bases, and 8 bases stayed unmatched. CDR1 and CDR2 from the germline V gene are KGHDR and SFDVKD. CDR3 loop: CATSDVGIAGGNEQFF. CDR3 nucleotide sequence: TGTGCCACCAGTGACGTCGGGATAGCGGGAGGCAATGAGCAGTTCTTC.

This clone was observed a handful of times. The rearrangement links TRBV6-4 to TRBJ2-2; 7 bases match TRBD1. Germline trimming cut 8 bases from V and 7 bases from J; bases unmatched to any gene: 4. Germline V gives CDR1 MRHNA, CDR2 SNTAGT. This CDR3 contains 12 residues. CDR3 residues: CASRQGDGELFF. The CDR3 nucleotides are TGTGCCAGCCGCCAGGGGGACGGGGAGCTGTTTTTT.

J is TRBJ1-1 and V is TRBV3-1 (or the pseudogene TRBV3-2); a possible D gene is TRBD1 (5 bases). V was pared by 5 bases and J by 1 base, with 8 bases between. The germline CDR1 and CDR2 sequences are LGHDT and YNNKEL (reference sequence). This CDR3 region has 13 residues. Here the CDR3 DNA reads TGTGCCAGCAGCTCCCAGGGGAACACTGAAGCTTTCTTT. The encoded protein is CASSSQGNTEAFF.

The gene calls are TRBV18 and TRBJ2-1; no firm D call. The CDR3 covers 15 residues. In germline, CDR1 is KGHSH, CDR2 LQKENI. Trimming shortened V by 0 bases and J by 4 bases, and 10 bases separated the two germline ends. CDR3 in amino acids: CASSPPLVDYNEQFF. CDR3 nucleotide sequence: TGTGCCAGCTCACCACCGCTCGTCGATTACAATGAGCAGTTCTTC. The full variable domain, with the rest looked up from reference TRBV18 and TRBJ2-1, is NAGVMQNPRHLVRRRGQEARLRCSPMKGHSHVYWYRQLPEEGLKFMVYLQKENIIDESGMPKERFSAEFPKEGPSILRIQQVVRGDSAAYFCASSPPLVDYNEQFFGPGTRLTVL.

The rearrangement links TRBV25-1 to TRBJ1-6; the match to TRBD1 covers 8 bases. The CDR3 totals 15 residues. Trimming took 4 bases from V and 9 from J; bases not matched to a gene: 8. Germline V CDR1 and CDR2: MGHDK, SYGVNS. CDR3 DNA sequence: TGTGCCAGCAGTGCCCCGACAGGGGAGGGTTCACCCCTCCACTTT. Protein sequence: CASSAPTGEGSPLHF.

The CDR3 DNA reads as TGCGCCAGCAGCTTGTGGGCCAGCTCCTACGAGCAGTACTTC. It translates to CASSLWASSYEQYF. The V call is TRBV5-1, the J call TRBJ2-7; the D is unclear. This CDR3 is built from 14 residues. V was clipped by 1 base and J by 0 bases, with 8 bases between them. In germline, CDR1 is SGHRS, CDR2 YFSETQ.